This T cell receptor (beta chain) was observed in a study of identical twins. Findings of the study overall: The degree of excess twin sharing was weaker in beta out-of-frame sequences.

This clonotype showed up many times. Its antigen is not identified. TCRdb called the 5' RACE reads again in MiXCR, with one record for every CDR3 protein. The sample yields 570,000 or so distinct CDR3 sequences, just under 10% seen once. The V end was cut by 3 bases, the J end by 1 base, with 11 bases between. The V gene's germline CDR1 is DFQATT and CDR2 SNEGSKA (reference sequence). The CDR3 has 14 amino acids. The sample also formed part of further work on yellow fever vaccine responses in identical twins. From that report: Vaccine T cell responses of twins reportedly seemed partly convergent and partly personalized.

The chain employs TRBV20-1 and TRBJ2-3; D ambiguous. The source of this sequence is a woman in her late teens or twenties in good health. Input material: PBMCs. DNA of the CDR3: TGCAGTGCTAGTTTGACCACCCGCACAGATACGCAGTATTTT. Residues: CSASLTTRTDTQYF.